This is a list of T cell receptor beta chains from one sample in a study of cytomegalovirus exposure and HLA in healthy donors. Profiled with immunoSEQ multiplex PCR; TCRdb holds only in-frame clones, not every one. The data show about 150,000 clones, 60% to 85% seen once. The sequenced material came from PBMCs. Every receptor here comes from a woman aged 40 to 55 in good health and CMV-seronegative. The CDR3 runs from the conserved cysteine through the conserved F or W. A D gene is named only where the DNA matches it firmly. Only some rows state a clone size, as once, few, many or a class for expanded clones.

>-|TRBV29-1|TRBJ2-5|-
CSVEFPQETQYF
TGCAGCGTTGAGTTCCCTCAAGAGACCCAGTACTTC
>-|TRBV29-1|TRBJ1-1|-
CSGSQTVRNTEAFF
TGCAGCGGGAGCCAGACAGTGCGGAACACTGAAGCTTTCTTT
>-|TRBV19|TRBJ2-1|-
CASSLLQGGEQFF
TGTGCCAGTAGCCTATTACAGGGCGGCGAGCAGTTCTTC
>once|TRBV30|TRBJ1-1|-
CAWTGTIMNTEAFF
TGTGCCTGGACCGGGACAATCATGAACACTGAAGCTTTCTTT
>-|TRBV7-2|TRBJ2-7|TRBD2
CASSLIGLAGGSYEQYF
TGTGCCAGCAGCCTCATTGGACTAGCGGGGGGATCATACGAGCAGTACTTC
>-|TRBV5-1|TRBJ2-7|-
CASRGVHEQYF
TGCGCCAGCAGAGGAGTACACGAGCAGTACTTC
>-|TRBV7-2|TRBJ2-7|-
CASSYGRGYEQYF
TGTGCCAGCAGCTATGGCAGGGGCTACGAGCAGTACTTC
>-|TRBV6-7|TRBJ1-2|TRBD1
CASKDRDFSGYTF
TGTGCCAGCAAGGACAGGGATTTTAGTGGCTACACCTTC
>-|TRBV6-6|TRBJ2-7|-
CASRMTELTYEQYF
TGTGCCAGCAGGATGACAGAATTAACCTACGAGCAGTACTTC
>once|TRBV5-1|TRBJ2-1|TRBD1
CASSATGGGGNEQFF
TGCGCCAGCAGCGCTACAGGGGGTGGAGGCAATGAGCAGTTCTTC
>-|TRBV7-9|TRBJ1-3|TRBD1
CASSAQQGVDGNTIYF
TGTGCCAGCAGCGCCCAACAGGGGGTGGATGGAAACACCATATATTTT
>-|TRBV28|TRBJ1-5|-
CASTPPGGGPQHF
TGTGCCAGCACTCCCCCGGGCGGGGGGCCCCAGCATTTT
>-|TRBV7-7|TRBJ2-5|-
CASSSTVLSGQETQYF
TGTGCTAGCAGCTCCACGGTCCTATCGGGTCAAGAGACCCAGTACTTC
>-|TRBV5-1|TRBJ2-1|TRBD2
CASSVLGGVSYNEQFF
TGCGCCAGCAGCGTCCTCGGGGGGGTTTCCTACAATGAGCAGTTCTTC
>few|TRBV6-6|TRBJ2-2|TRBD2
CASTSTSDTGELFF
TGTGCCAGCACATCGACTAGCGACACCGGGGAGCTGTTTTTT
>-|TRBV9|TRBJ2-6|-
CASSVGERSRSGANVLTF
TGTGCCAGCAGCGTAGGGGAGCGTTCACGCTCTGGGGCCAACGTCCTGACTTTC
>once|TRBV7-2|TRBJ2-5|-
CASSLGGGKGETQYF
TGTGCCAGCAGCTTAGGAGGCGGGAAAGGGGAGACCCAGTACTTC
>-|TRBV19|TRBJ1-2|TRBD1
CASTLGGTGINYGYTF
TGTGCCAGTACCCTTGGGGGGACAGGGATTAACTATGGCTACACCTTC
>once|TRBV7-9|TRBJ2-1|TRBD1
CASSLRTGAYNEQFF
TGTGCCAGCAGCCTCCGGACAGGAGCTTACAATGAGCAGTTCTTC
>-|TRBV19|TRBJ2-5|-
CASKLGGSTAQYF
TGTGCCAGCAAACTGGGGGGTTCTACGGCCCAGTACTTC
>few|TRBV28|TRBJ1-2|-
CASSRPESGYTF
TGTGCCAGCAGCCGACCGGAGAGTGGCTACACCTTC
>-|TRBV2|TRBJ1-1|TRBD1
CAFGTAAEAFF
TGTGCCTTCGGGACAGCCGCTGAAGCTTTCTTT
>-|TRBV4-1|TRBJ2-7|-
CASSRISGVTYEQYF
TGCGCCAGCAGCCGAATATCGGGGGTTACCTACGAGCAGTACTTC
>-|TRBV25-1|TRBJ1-2|-
CASTGGAGSGYTF
TGTGCCAGCACCGGGGGGGCAGGGTCCGGCTACACCTTC
>-|TRBV19|TRBJ1-2|-
CASSMMVVRDTSNYGYTF
TGTGCCAGTAGTATGATGGTGGTTCGGGACACCTCTAACTATGGCTACACCTTC
>-|TRBV28|TRBJ2-3|-
CASSFRSLTDTQYF
TGTGCCAGCAGTTTCCGGTCCCTCACAGATACGCAGTATTTT
>few|TRBV13|TRBJ2-7|-
CASSSMSESYEQYF
TGTGCCAGCAGCTCCATGAGCGAATCCTACGAGCAGTACTTC
>-|TRBV7-7|TRBJ2-1|TRBD2
CASSLGGGPGGEQFF
TGTGCTAGCAGCTTAGGCGGGGGGCCGGGGGGTGAGCAGTTCTTC
>few|TRBV30|TRBJ2-7|TRBD2
CAWRLAASYEQYF
TGTGCCTGGAGACTAGCGGCTAGCTACGAGCAGTACTTC
>-|TRBV7-8|TRBJ1-2|TRBD1
CASSLGQGDIWAGYTF
TGTGCCAGCAGCCTTGGACAGGGAGATATATGGGCTGGCTACACCTTC
>-|TRBV2|TRBJ2-1|-
CAYHLTANEQFF
TGTGCCTACCACCTGACAGCCAATGAGCAGTTCTTC
>-|TRBV6-5|TRBJ1-6|-
CASSYSQGGNSPLHF
TGTGCCAGCAGTTACTCGCAGGGAGGTAATTCACCCCTCCACTTT
>-|TRBV5-1|TRBJ1-1|-
CASSLDAGALWNTEAFF
TGCGCCAGCAGCTTGGATGCAGGGGCCCTATGGAACACTGAAGCTTTCTTT
>-|TRBV28|TRBJ1-1|-
CASSLGRGDTEAFF
TGTGCCAGCAGTTTAGGGAGGGGCGACACTGAAGCTTTCTTT
>-|TRBV4-1|TRBJ1-1|-
CASSQGDAGANTEAFF
TGCGCCAGCAGCCAAGGGGATGCGGGTGCGAACACTGAAGCTTTCTTT
>few|TRBV5-4|TRBJ2-7|TRBD1
CASSFSTGTAAYEQYF
TGTGCCAGCAGCTTTTCAACAGGGACAGCGGCCTACGAGCAGTACTTC
>-|TRBV18|TRBJ1-4|-
CASSPQGTGTINEKLFF
TGTGCCAGCTCACCACAGGGAACAGGCACAATAAATGAAAAACTGTTTTTT
>-|TRBV27|TRBJ1-5|-
CASRRLTQGGWQPQHF
TGTGCCAGCAGGCGACTAACACAGGGTGGCTGGCAGCCCCAGCATTTT
>-|TRBV19|TRBJ2-3|TRBD1
CASRGQGLRTDTQYF
TGTGCCAGTAGGGGACAGGGGTTACGCACAGATACGCAGTATTTT
>-|TRBV19|TRBJ1-2|-
CASGQFGYTF
TGTGCCAGTGGACAGTTCGGCTACACCTTC
>-|TRBV7-6|TRBJ1-5|-
CASSLGGWGQPQHF
TGTGCCAGCAGCTTGGGAGGGTGGGGTCAGCCCCAGCATTTT
>-|TRBV5-1|TRBJ1-1|-
CASSWAGNTEAFF
TGCGCCAGCAGCTGGGCGGGGAACACTGAAGCTTTCTTT
>-|TRBV7-8|TRBJ2-7|-
CASSPLTNRNYEQYF
TGTGCCAGCAGCCCATTAACTAACCGGAACTACGAGCAGTACTTC
>-|TRBV11-2|TRBJ1-1|-
CASSLAQNTEAFF
TGTGCCAGCAGCTTAGCCCAGAACACTGAAGCTTTCTTT
>-|TRBV4-1|TRBJ1-6|-
CASSQGSGNSPLHF
TGCGCCAGCAGCCAAGGGTCCGGGAATTCACCCCTCCACTTT
>-|TRBV2|TRBJ2-7|TRBD2
CASSERLAGARSYEQYF
TGTGCCAGCAGTGAACGACTAGCGGGGGCCCGCTCCTACGAGCAGTACTTC
>few|TRBV10-3|TRBJ1-1|-
CATGGVNTEAFF
TGTGCCACCGGGGGGGTGAACACTGAAGCTTTCTTT
>-|TRBV5-1|TRBJ2-5|TRBD2
CASSLPGGGTQYF
TGCGCCAGCAGCTTGCCTGGCGGGGGGACCCAGTACTTC
>-|TRBV2|TRBJ1-4|-
CASSEVETIRGEKLFF
TGTGCCAGCAGTGAAGTAGAGACGATAAGGGGTGAAAAACTGTTTTTT
>-|TRBV5-1|TRBJ2-2|-
CASSLAGVGNTGELFF
TGCGCCAGCAGCTTGGCCGGGGTGGGGAACACCGGGGAGCTGTTTTTT